These T cell receptor beta chains were read from a single sample in a study of shared clonotypes between healthy human individuals. Measured with immunoSEQ multiplex PCR; TCRdb has only the in-frame clones, and not every one. The sample records around 2,000,000 clones, roughly 96% being singletons. The specimen was naive CD4+ T cells sorted from blood. Source of these receptors: a man aged 18 to 29 in good health. The CDR3 runs from the conserved cysteine through the conserved F or W.

CDR3aa	v_gene	j_gene
CASSLAGTPGSRYTF	TRBV5-8	TRBJ1-2
CASSPYIAENTEAFF	TRBV18	TRBJ1-1
CASSPGWSGAYEQYF	TRBV11-2	TRBJ2-7
CAWSVRLGETQYF	TRBV30	TRBJ2-5
CASSLVLAGGPGANVLTF	TRBV5-1	TRBJ2-6
CATSGFSNEKLFF	TRBV2	TRBJ1-4
CASSYDRAHTGGYTF	TRBV6-5	TRBJ1-2
CASSLGQGGNTIYF	TRBV5-1	TRBJ1-3
CASSDVGGRIRAFF	TRBV6-1	TRBJ1-1
CASSFSGAGPLNQPQHF	TRBV27	TRBJ1-5
CAIIAIPGLASYNEQFF	TRBV10-3	TRBJ2-1
CASSFGQGISGELFF	TRBV6-5	TRBJ2-2
CATRALRASYGYTF	TRBV28	TRBJ1-2
CASSPRQGRQYF	TRBV5-6	TRBJ2-3
CASSGGNSPLHF	TRBV18	TRBJ1-6
CSVDRGQGNGYTF	TRBV29-1	TRBJ1-2
CASTANFLAGGSTDTQYF	TRBV2	TRBJ2-3
CASSPLLGAYEQYF	TRBV2	TRBJ2-7
CASSAWDGYEQYF	TRBV9	TRBJ2-7
CASSLRSGNQPQHF	TRBV7-2	TRBJ1-5
CASSELGPTGNTIYF	TRBV25-1	TRBJ1-3
CASSTLGNNSPLHF	TRBV19	TRBJ1-6
CASSEPRVTDTQYF	TRBV25-1	TRBJ2-3
CASSGGSSEAEKLFF	TRBV5-1	TRBJ1-4
CASSLVGGGSNQPQHF	TRBV7-2	TRBJ1-5
CASSRGGTQYNEQFF	TRBV6-5	TRBJ2-1
CASSVGAVGNTGELFF	TRBV10-1	TRBJ2-2